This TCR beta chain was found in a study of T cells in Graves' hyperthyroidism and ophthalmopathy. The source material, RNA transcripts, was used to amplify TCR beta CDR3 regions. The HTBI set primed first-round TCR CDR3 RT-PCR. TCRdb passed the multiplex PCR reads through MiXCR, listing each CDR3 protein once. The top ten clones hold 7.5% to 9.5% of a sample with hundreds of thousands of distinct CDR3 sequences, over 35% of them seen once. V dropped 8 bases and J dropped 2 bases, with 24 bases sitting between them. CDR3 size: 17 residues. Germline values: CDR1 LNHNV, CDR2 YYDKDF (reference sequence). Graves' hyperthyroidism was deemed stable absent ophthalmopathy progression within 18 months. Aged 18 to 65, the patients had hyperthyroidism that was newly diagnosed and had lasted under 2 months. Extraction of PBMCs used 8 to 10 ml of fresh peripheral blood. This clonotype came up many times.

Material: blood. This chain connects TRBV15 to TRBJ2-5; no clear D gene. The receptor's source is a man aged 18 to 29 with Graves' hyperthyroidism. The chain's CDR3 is CATRLHNSNITQETQYF. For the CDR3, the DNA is TGTGCCACCCGCCTCCACAACAGCAACATTACACAAGAGACCCAGTACTTC.